The 15 T cell receptor beta chains below were found in one sample sequenced in a study of T-cell reconstitution after alpha-beta-depleted transplantation in children. Unique molecular identifiers were incorporated during preparation of the TCRbeta library. Each CDR3 protein is one row after TCRdb ran MiXCR on the PCR reads. Of about 290,000 distinct CDR3 sequences listed, roughly a tenth are singletons. This specimen consisted of PBMCs, obtained before TCRalphabeta/CD19-depleted stem cell transplant. These receptors originate from a boy in the first two years of life with acute myeloid leukemia, due to receive a stem cell transplant.

This clonotype has a handful of counts. The chain is built from TRBV19 and TRBJ2-7, with 7 bases lining up with TRBD1. Per the germline V gene, CDR1 is LNHDA and CDR2 is SQIVND (reference sequence). The CDR3 contains 16 residues. Losses at the gene ends were 0 bases for V and 4 bases for J; bases not matched to a gene: 9. CDR3 nucleotide sequence: TGTGCCAGTAGTATAGATCTTACAGGGGTCCCTTACGAGCAGTACTTC. Residues: CASSIDLTGVPYEQYF.

This clonotype has ten or more counts. The rearrangement joins TRBV5-1 to TRBJ1-1; 11 bases are shared with TRBD1. The CDR3 consists of 15 residues. The V segment lost 3 bases and the J segment 0 bases; nucleotides outside the gene matches: 1. Per the germline V gene, CDR1 is SGHRS and CDR2 is YFSETQ. DNA of the CDR3: TGCGCCAGCAGCTGGACAGGGGGCATGAACACTGAAGCTTTCTTT. Protein product: CASSWTGGMNTEAFF.

The J gene is TRBJ2-5, the V gene TRBV12-3 or TRBV12-4; 7 nucleotides agree with TRBD1. The CDR3 covers 14 residues. Unmatched junction bases numbered 8, after V lost 5 bases and J lost 5 bases. The CDR3 nucleotides read TGTGCCAGCAGTGGACAGGCGACGGAGGAGACCCAGTACTTC. Residues: CASSGQATEETQYF.

In its sample, this clonotype was seen a few times. The chain is built from TRBV28 and TRBJ2-1, with 8 positions matching TRBD2. This CDR3 has 19 residues. The germline V gene has CDR1 MDHEN and CDR2 SYDVKM. V gave up 3 bases and J gave up 1 base; unmatched junction bases: 14. The CDR3 region has the DNA TGTGCCAGCAGTTTCCCGGGGGGGCAAAGAAGGGAGTCCTACAATGAGCAGTTCTTC. Its protein product is CASSFPGGQRRESYNEQFF.

As for this clonotype: This could be a read error, since a much larger clone is one nucleotide away. J is TRBJ2-7 and V is TRBV5-1, with 8 bases lining up with TRBD1. The germline V gene has CDR1 SGHRS and CDR2 YFSETQ. After removal of 0 bases from V and 2 bases from J, the junction contained 7 bases not matched to a gene. This CDR3 has 16 amino acids. The DNA of the CDR3 is TGCGCCAGCAGCTTGGGTCCGGGACAGGCAACCTACGAGCAGTACTTC. Protein sequence: CASSLGPGQATYEQYF.

Many counts were recorded for this clonotype. The chain carries TRBV28 and TRBJ2-7; TRBD1 matches at 11 bases. Germline CDR1 reads MDHEN; CDR2 reads SYDVKM. J lost 9 bases, V lost 6 bases, and 4 bases had no gene match. The CDR3 has 12 residues. CDR3 residues: CASSRDRGSQYF. In DNA form, the CDR3 reads TGTGCCAGCAGCCGGGACAGGGGGTCGCAGTACTTC.

This clonotype was found a few times. The chain joins TRBV7-2 to TRBJ2-1, with TRBD2 matching over 11 bases. V lost 8 bases, J lost 7 bases, and 10 bases stayed unmatched. Germline CDR1 reads SGHTA; CDR2 reads FQGNSA. The CDR3 has 15 amino acids. The CDR3 nucleotides read TGTGCCAGCTCCCTGACTAGCGGGGTAAGGAATGAGCAGTTCTTC. This encodes CASSLTSGVRNEQFF.

This clonotype was recorded at least ten times. This chain uses TRBV6-5 with TRBJ2-7; a possible D gene is TRBD1 (6 bases). Germline V gene sequence: CDR1 MNHEY, CDR2 SVGAGI. Trimming took off 4 bases at V and 7 bases at J, with 11 bases between the two ends. This CDR3 comprises 12 residues. The CDR3 nucleotides are TGTGCCAGCAGTTCCGGACAGCGAGAGCAGTACTTC. It specifies CASSSGQREQYF.

This clonotype was detected ten times or more. For the CDR3, the DNA is TGTGCCAGCACCCTCCAGGGGAGTCACTATGGCTACACCTTC. Amino acid sequence: CASTLQGSHYGYTF. The rearrangement links TRBV9 to TRBJ1-2, with a tentative D call TRBD1 (6 bases). Germline V CDR1 and CDR2: SGDLS, YYNGEE. Trimming pared 6 bases from V and 3 bases from J, leaving 15 bases between. The CDR3 contains 14 residues.

This clonotype showed up many times. The chain links TRBV7-9 to TRBJ2-5; no clear D gene. The V end lost 3 bases, the J end lost 4 bases, and 15 bases lay between the germline ends. CDR3 length: 15 amino acids. Germline CDR1 reads SEHNR; CDR2 reads FQNEAQ (reference sequence). For the CDR3, the DNA is TGTGCCAGCAGCTTCCCGTGGGCCTCAGGAGAGACCCAGTACTTC. Protein: CASSFPWASGETQYF.

In its sample, this clonotype was seen many times. The genes are TRBV28 and TRBJ2-1, with 12 bases that match TRBD2. The CDR3 is made up of 17 amino acids. In germline, CDR1 is MDHEN, CDR2 SYDVKM. The trim removed 6 bases at V and 5 bases at J, leaving 11 bases unmatched. The chain's CDR3 is CASRPLLAGGSDNEQFF. In nucleotides, the CDR3 is TGTGCCAGCAGACCCCTACTAGCGGGAGGTTCTGACAATGAGCAGTTCTTC.

The J gene is TRBJ2-7, the V gene TRBV12-3 or TRBV12-4; 10 bases fit TRBD1. Trimming removed 0 bases from V and 5 bases from J; junction bases left unmatched: 13. The CDR3 spans 18 residues. The DNA for the CDR3 is TGTGCCAGCAGTTTAGCTACCTTCCTGACAGGGGGCAACGACGAGCAGTACTTC. It yields the protein CASSLATFLTGGNDEQYF.

This clonotype has at least ten counts. V gene TRBV28 combines with J gene TRBJ1-6; 8 bases align to TRBD1. V was clipped by 5 bases and J by 3 bases; unmatched bases: 6. The CDR3 is made up of 16 amino acids. From germline, CDR1 is MDHEN and CDR2 SYDVKM. CDR3 sequence reads: CASSLPDRGYNSPLHF. The CDR3 DNA sequence: TGTGCCAGCAGTCTCCCCGACAGGGGCTATAATTCACCCCTCCACTTT.

This clonotype has more than one count but fewer than ten. The chain couples TRBV20-1 to TRBJ2-5; D may correspond to TRBD1 or TRBD2 (5 bases each). Trimming took 7 bases from V and 4 from J, leaving 16 bases between them. Per germline, CDR1 DFQATT and CDR2 SNEGSKA (reference sequence). There are 13 residues in the CDR3. DNA for the CDR3: TGCAGTGTCCTTGGGCAGGGAGTAGAGACCCAGTACTTC. Translation gives CSVLGQGVETQYF.

The table lists this clonotype with many counts. The rearrangement uses TRBV20-1 and TRBJ2-1, with D hard to call. The CDR3 has 11 amino acids. The germline gives CDR1 DFQATT, CDR2 SNEGSKA (reference sequence). V was cut by 4 bases and J by 8 bases, with 9 bases left in between. CDR3 region: CSAIWPYEQFF. The CDR3 coding sequence is TGCAGTGCTATATGGCCTTATGAGCAGTTCTTC.